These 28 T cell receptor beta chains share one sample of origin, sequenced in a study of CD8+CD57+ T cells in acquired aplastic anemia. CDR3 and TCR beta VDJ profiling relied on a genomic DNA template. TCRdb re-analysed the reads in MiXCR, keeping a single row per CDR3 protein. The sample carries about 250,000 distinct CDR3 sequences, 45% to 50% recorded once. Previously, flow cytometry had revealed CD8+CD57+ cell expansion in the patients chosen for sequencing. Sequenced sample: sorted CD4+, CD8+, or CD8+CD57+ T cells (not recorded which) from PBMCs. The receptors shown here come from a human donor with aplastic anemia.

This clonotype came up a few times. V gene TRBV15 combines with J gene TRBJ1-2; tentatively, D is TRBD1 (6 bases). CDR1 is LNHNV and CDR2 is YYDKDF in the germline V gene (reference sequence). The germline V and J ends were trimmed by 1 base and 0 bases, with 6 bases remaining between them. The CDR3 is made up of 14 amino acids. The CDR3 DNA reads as TGTGCCACCAGCAGAGGGACAGCTAACTATGGCTACACCTTC. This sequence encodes CATSRGTANYGYTF.

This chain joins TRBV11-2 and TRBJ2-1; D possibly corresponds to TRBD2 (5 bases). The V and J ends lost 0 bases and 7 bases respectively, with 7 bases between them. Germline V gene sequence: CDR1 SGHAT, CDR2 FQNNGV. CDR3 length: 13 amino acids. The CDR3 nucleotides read TGTGCCAGCAGCTTAGATAGGAGGAATGAGCAGTTCTTC. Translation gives CASSLDRRNEQFF. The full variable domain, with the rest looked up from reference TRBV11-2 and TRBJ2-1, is EAGVAQSPRYKIIEKRQSVAFWCNPISGHATLYWYQQILGQGPKLLIQFQNNGVVDDSQLPKDRFSAERLKGVDSTLKIQPAKLEDSAVYLCASSLDRRNEQFFGPGTRLTVL.

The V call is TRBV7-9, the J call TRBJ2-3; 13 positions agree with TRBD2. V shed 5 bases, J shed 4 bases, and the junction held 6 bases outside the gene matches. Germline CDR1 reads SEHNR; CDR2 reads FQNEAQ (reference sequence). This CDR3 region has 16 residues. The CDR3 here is CASSAGLAGTSDTQYF. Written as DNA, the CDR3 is TGTGCCAGCAGCGCGGGACTAGCGGGGACCTCAGATACGCAGTATTTT. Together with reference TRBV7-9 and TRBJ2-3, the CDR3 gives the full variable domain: DTGVSQNPRHKITKRGQNVTFRCDPISEHNRLYWYRQTLGQGPEFLTYFQNEAQLEKSRLLSDRFSAERPKGSFSTLEIQRTEQGDSAMYLCASSAGLAGTSDTQYFGPGTRLTVL.

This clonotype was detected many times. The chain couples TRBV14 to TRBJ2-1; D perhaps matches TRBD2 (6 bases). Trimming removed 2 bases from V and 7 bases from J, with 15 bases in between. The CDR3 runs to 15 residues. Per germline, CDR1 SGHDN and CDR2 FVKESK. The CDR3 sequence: CASSQTGTRKNEQFF. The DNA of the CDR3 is TGTGCCAGCAGCCAAACCGGGACTCGTAAGAATGAGCAGTTCTTC.

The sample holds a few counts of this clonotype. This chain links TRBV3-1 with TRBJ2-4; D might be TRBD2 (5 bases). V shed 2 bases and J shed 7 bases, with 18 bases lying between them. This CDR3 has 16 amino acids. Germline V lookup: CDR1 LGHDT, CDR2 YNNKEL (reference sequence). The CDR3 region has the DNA TGTGCCAGCAGCCAAAGGTGGTCGGGGTTTCGGAACATTCAGTACTTC. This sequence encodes CASSQRWSGFRNIQYF.

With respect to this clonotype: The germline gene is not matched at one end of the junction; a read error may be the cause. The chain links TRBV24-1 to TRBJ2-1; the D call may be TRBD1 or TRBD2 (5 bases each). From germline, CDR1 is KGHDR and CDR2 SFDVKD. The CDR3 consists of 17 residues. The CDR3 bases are TGTGCCAGCAGTGTGGGGGTTCTTGGCGGGTGGTCTAAAGAGCAGTTCTTC. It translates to CASSVGVLGGWSKEQFF.

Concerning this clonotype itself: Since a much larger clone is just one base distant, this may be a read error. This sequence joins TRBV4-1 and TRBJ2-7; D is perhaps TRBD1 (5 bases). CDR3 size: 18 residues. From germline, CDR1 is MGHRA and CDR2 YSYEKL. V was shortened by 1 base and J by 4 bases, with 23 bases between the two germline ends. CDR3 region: CASSQGFMDGRERYEQYF. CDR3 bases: TGCGCCAGCAGCCAAGGGTTTATGGATGGCAGGGAACGGTACGAGCAGTACTTC.

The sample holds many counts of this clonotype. For the CDR3, the DNA is TGCGCCAGCAGCCCCGACAGGGCTAGCTCCTACGAGCAGTACTTC. Protein: CASSPDRASSYEQYF. The genes are TRBV4-1 and TRBJ2-7; 7 bases are a match to TRBD1. From germline, CDR1 is MGHRA and CDR2 YSYEKL. The CDR3 sequence is 15 residues long. The trim removed 4 bases at V and 0 bases at J, leaving 6 bases unmatched.

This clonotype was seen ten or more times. This CDR3 reads CASSRDYEQYF. In DNA form, the CDR3 reads TGTGCCAGCAGTCGGGACTACGAGCAGTACTTC. The gene calls are TRBV6-6 and TRBJ2-7, with D tentatively TRBD2 (5 bases). Per germline, CDR1 MNHNY and CDR2 SVGAGI (reference sequence). The CDR3 contains 11 residues. Deletions cut 5 bases from V and 3 bases from J, with 5 bases between.

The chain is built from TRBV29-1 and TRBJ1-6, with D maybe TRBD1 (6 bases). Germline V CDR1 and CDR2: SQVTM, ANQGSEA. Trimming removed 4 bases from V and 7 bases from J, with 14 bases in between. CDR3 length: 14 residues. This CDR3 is CSVGEGQWNSPLHF. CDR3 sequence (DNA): TGCAGCGTTGGAGAGGGACAATGGAATTCACCCCTCCACTTT.

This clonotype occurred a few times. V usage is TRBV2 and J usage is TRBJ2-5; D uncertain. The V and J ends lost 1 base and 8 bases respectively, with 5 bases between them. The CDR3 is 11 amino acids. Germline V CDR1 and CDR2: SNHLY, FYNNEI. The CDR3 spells CASSEEATQYF. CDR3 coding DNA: TGTGCCAGCAGTGAAGAGGCAACCCAGTACTTC.

The CDR3 loop is CAISADRPANYGYTF. The CDR3 coding sequence is TGTGCCATCAGTGCTGACAGGCCCGCTAACTATGGCTACACCTTC. The chain carries TRBV10-3 and TRBJ1-2; D is perhaps TRBD1 (6 bases). This CDR3 comprises 15 residues. Looked up from germline, CDR1 is ENHRY and CDR2 is SYGVKD. V shed 4 bases and J shed 0 bases, with 12 bases lying between them.

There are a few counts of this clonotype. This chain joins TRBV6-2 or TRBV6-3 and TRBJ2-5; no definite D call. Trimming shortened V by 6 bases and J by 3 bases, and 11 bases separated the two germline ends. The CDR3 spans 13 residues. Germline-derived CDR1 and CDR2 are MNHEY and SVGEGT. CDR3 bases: TGTGCCAGCAGCACTCAAGAAAAAGAGACCCAGTACTTC. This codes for CASSTQEKETQYF.

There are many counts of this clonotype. The CDR3 sequence: CSARPYRDREREDSYNEQFF. DNA for the CDR3: TGCAGTGCTAGACCCTATCGGGACAGGGAGCGGGAGGACTCCTACAATGAGCAGTTCTTC. The rearrangement joins TRBV20-1 to TRBJ2-1; D is tentatively TRBD1 or TRBD2 (9 bases each). In germline, CDR1 is DFQATT, CDR2 SNEGSKA (reference sequence). V gave up 2 bases and J gave up 0 bases, with 26 bases separating them. The CDR3 runs 20 residues.

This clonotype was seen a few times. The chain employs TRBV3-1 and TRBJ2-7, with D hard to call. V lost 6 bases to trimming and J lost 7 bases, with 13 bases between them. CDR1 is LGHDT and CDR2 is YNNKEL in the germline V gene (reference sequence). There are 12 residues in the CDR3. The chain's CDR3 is CASSLYGREQYF. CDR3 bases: TGTGCCAGCAGTTTATACGGACGAGAGCAGTACTTC.

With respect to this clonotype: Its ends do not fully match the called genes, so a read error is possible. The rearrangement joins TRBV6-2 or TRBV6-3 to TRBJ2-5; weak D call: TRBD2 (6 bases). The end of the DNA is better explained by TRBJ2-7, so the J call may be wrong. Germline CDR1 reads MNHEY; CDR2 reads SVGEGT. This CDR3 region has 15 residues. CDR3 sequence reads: CTSSYPPERAYEQYF. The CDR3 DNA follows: TGTACCAGCAGTTACCCCCCAGAGCGGGCCTACGAGCAGTACTTC.

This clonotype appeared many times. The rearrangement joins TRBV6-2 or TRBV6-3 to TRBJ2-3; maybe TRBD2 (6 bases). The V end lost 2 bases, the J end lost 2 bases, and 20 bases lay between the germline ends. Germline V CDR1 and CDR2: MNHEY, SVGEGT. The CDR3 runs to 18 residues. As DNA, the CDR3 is TGTGCCAGCAGTTACAAACTTCGCGGGAAACGGTACACAGATACGCAGTATTTT. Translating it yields CASSYKLRGKRYTDTQYF.

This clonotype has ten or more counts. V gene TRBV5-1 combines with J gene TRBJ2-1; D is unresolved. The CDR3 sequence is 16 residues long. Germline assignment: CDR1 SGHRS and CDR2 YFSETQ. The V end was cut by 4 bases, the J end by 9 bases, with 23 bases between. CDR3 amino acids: CASSPSIEANAIEQFF. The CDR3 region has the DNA TGCGCCAGCAGCCCCTCGATAGAGGCAAATGCGATTGAGCAGTTCTTC.

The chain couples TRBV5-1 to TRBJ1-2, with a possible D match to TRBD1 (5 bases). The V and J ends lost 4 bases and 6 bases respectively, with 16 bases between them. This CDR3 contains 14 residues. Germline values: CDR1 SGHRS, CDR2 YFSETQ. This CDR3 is CASSPEGALNGYTF. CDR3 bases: TGCGCCAGCAGCCCGGAAGGGGCCCTCAATGGCTACACCTTC.

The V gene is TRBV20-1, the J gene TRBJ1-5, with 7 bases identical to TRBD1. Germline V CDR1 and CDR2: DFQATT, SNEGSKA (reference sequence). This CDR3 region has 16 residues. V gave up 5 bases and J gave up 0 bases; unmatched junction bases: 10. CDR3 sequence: CSAPYSDRISNQPQHF. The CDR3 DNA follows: TGCAGTGCTCCCTATTCGGACAGGATTAGCAATCAGCCCCAGCATTTT.

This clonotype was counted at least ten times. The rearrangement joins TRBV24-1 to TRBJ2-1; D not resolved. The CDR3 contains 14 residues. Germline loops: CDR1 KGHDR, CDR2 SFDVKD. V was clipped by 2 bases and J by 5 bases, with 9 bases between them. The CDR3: CATSDSDGNNEQFF. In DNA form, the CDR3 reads TGTGCCACCAGTGATTCGGACGGAAACAATGAGCAGTTCTTC.

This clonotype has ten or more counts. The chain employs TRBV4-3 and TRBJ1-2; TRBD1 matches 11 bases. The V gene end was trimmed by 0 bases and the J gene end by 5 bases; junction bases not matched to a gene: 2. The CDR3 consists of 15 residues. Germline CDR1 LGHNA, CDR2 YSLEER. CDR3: CASSQEGQGVYGYTF. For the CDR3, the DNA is TGCGCCAGCAGCCAAGAGGGACAGGGGGTTTATGGCTACACCTTC.

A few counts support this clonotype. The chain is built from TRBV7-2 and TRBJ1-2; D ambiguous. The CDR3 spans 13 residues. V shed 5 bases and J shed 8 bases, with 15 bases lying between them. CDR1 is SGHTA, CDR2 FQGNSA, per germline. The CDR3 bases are TGTGCCAGCAGCCTTAGCCTTCTGGCCGGCTACACCTTC. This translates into CASSLSLLAGYTF.

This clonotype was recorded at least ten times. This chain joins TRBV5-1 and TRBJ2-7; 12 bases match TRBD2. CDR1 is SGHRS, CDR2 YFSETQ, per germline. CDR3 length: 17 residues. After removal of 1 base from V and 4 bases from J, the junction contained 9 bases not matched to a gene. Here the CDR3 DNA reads TGCGCCAGCAGCTTGCCGCTAGCGGGAGGGGTAGAGTACGAGCAGTACTTC. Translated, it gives CASSLPLAGGVEYEQYF. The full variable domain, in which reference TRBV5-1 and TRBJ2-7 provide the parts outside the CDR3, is KAGVTQTPRYLIKTRGQQVTLSCSPISGHRSVSWYQQTPGQGLQFLFEYFSETQRNKGNFPGRFSGRQFSNSRSEMNVSTLELGDSALYLCASSLPLAGGVEYEQYFGPGTRLTVT.

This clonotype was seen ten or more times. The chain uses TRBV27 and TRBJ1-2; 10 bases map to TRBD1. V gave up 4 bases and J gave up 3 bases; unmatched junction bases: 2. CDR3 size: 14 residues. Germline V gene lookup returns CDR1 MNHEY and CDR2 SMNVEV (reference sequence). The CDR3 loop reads CASSSDRGDYGYTF. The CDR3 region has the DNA TGTGCCAGCAGTTCGGACAGGGGGGACTATGGCTACACCTTC.

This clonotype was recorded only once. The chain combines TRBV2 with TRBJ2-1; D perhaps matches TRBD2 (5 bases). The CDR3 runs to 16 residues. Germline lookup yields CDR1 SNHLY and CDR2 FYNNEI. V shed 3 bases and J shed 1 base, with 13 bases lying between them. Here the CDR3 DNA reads TGTGCCAGCAGTGATGGAGGCAGAAGGTCCTACAATGAGCAGTTCTTC. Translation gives CASSDGGRRSYNEQFF.

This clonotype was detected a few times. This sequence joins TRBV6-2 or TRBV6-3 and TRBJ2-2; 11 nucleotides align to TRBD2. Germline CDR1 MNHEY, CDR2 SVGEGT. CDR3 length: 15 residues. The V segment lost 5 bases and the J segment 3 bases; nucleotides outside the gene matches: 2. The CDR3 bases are TGTGCCAGCAGTCTAGCGGGGGGCCACACCGGGGAGCTGTTTTTT. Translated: CASSLAGGHTGELFF.

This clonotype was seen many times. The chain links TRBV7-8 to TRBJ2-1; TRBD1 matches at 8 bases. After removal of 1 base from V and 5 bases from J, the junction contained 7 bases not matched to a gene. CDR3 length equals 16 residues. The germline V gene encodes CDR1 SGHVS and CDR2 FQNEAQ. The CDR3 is CASSLGRGRPDNEQFF. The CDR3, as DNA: TGTGCCAGCAGCTTAGGCAGGGGGCGTCCAGACAATGAGCAGTTCTTC.